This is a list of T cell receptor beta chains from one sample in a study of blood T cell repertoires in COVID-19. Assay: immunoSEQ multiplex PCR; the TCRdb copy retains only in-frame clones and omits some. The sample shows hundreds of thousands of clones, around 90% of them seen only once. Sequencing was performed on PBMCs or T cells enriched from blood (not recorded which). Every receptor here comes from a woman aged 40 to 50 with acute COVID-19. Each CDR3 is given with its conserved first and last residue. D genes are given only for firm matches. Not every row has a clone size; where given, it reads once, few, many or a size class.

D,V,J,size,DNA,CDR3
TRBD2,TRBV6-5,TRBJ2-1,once,TGTGCCAGCAGTTACTCTGCGGGGGGTTACAATGAGCAGTTCTTC,CASSYSAGGYNEQFF
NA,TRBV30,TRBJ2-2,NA,TGTGCCTGGAGCGGGGGAGGCGCCGGGGAGCTGTTTTTT,CAWSGGGAGELFF
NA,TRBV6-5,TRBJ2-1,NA,TGTGCCAGCAGGGGGGGATTCTCCTACAATGAGCAGTTCTTC,CASRGGFSYNEQFF
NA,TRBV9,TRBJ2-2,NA,TGTGCCAGCAGCGTAGGGGGGCCGGCCACCGGGGAGCTGTTTTTT,CASSVGGPATGELFF
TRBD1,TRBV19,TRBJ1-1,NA,TGTGCCACGGACAGGGGATTGAACACTGAAGCTTTCTTT,CATDRGLNTEAFF
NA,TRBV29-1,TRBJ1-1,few,TGCAGCGTTGGAGACCAGGAGGCGGGCACTGAAGCTTTCTTT,CSVGDQEAGTEAFF
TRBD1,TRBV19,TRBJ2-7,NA,TGTGCCAGTAGTGGGCCGACAGGGGGATACGAGCAGTACTTC,CASSGPTGGYEQYF
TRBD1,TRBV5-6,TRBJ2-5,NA,TGTGCCAGCAGCTTGTTAGGGACAGGGGGCTTCCAAGAGACCCAGTACTTC,CASSLLGTGGFQETQYF
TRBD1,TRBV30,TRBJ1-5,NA,TGTGCCTGGGGCAAAACCCCGGGGAATACCGACGGCAGGGGGTATGGGCCAAATCAGCCCCAGCATTTT,CAWGKTPGNTDGRGYGPNQPQHF
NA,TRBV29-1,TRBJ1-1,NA,TGCAGCGTGGGCCTGACTGAAGCTTTCTTT,CSVGLTEAFF
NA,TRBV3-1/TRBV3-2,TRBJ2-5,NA,TGTGTTTCTAGGGGCGCAGAGACCCAGTACTTC,CVSRGAETQYF
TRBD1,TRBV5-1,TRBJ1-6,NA,TGCGCCAGCAGCAACGGGACAGGGGGTCCTTCACCCCTCCACTTT,CASSNGTGGPSPLHF
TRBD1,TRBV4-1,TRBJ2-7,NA,TGCGCCAGCAGCCAAGGACCTAACAGGGGGCGGATCGAGCAGTACTTC,CASSQGPNRGRIEQYF
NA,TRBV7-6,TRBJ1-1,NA,TGTGCCAGCAGCTTAGGCCTCGGGGGCACTGAAGCTTTCTTT,CASSLGLGGTEAFF
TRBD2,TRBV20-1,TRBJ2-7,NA,TGCAGTGCTAGTGACCTAGCGGGGGGGCTGCGAGAGCAGTACTTC,CSASDLAGGLREQYF
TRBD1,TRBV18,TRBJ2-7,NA,TGTGCCAGCTCACTTTTACAGGGGCCCGAGCAGTACTTC,CASSLLQGPEQYF
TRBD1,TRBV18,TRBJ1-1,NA,TGTGCCAGCTCACCCCCAGGGGGCGAGACGGCTTTCTTT,CASSPPGGETAFF
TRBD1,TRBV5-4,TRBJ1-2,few,TGTGCCAGCAGCTTGGCGGGACAGATTTATGGCTACACCTTC,CASSLAGQIYGYTF
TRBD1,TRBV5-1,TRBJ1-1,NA,TGCGCCAGCAGCTTGAAACCACAGGGGGATGACACTGAAGCTTTCTTT,CASSLKPQGDDTEAFF
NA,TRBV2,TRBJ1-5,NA,TGTGCCAGCAGTGATTTAAGCCCATATAGCAATCAGCCCCAGCATTTT,CASSDLSPYSNQPQHF
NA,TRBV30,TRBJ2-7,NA,TGTGCCTGGAGTGTACTGGGCCACTTCAGGGAGCAGTACTTC,CAWSVLGHFREQYF
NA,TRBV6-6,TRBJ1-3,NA,TGTGCCAGCCGGGACTCTACTGGAAACACCATATATTTT,CASRDSTGNTIYF
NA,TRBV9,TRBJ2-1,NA,TGTGCCAGCAGCGTAGGTGGGGCGCCCTTATACAATGAGCAGTTCTTC,CASSVGGAPLYNEQFF
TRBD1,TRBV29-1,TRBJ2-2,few,TGCAGCGTTGGAGGACAGGGATCGACCCCATCGAACACCGGGGAGCTGTTTTTT,CSVGGQGSTPSNTGELFF
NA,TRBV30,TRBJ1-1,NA,TGTGCCTGGAGTTCTATCCAGAGGGGGACTGAAGCTTTCTTT,CAWSSIQRGTEAFF
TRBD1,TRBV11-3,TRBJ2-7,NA,TGTGCCAGCAGCTACTGGGACAGCTACGAGCAGTACTTC,CASSYWDSYEQYF
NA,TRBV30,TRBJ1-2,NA,TGTGCCTGGAGGGGCATCGATAACTATGGCTACACCTTC,CAWRGIDNYGYTF
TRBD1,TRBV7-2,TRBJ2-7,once,TGTGCCAGCAGCCCGAAGACAGGGACCTACGAGCAGTACTTC,CASSPKTGTYEQYF
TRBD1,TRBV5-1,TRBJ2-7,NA,TGCGCCAGCAGCTTGGAGGGCAGGGGGTCTAACGAGCAGTACTTC,CASSLEGRGSNEQYF
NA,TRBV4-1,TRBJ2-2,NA,TGCGCCAGCAGCCACTCCGGGACAGGGGAGCTGTTTTTT,CASSHSGTGELFF
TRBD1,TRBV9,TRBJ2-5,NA,TGTGCCAGCAGCACCGACAGGGATGAGACCCAGTACTTC,CASSTDRDETQYF
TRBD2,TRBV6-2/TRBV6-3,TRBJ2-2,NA,TGTGCCAGCAGCCCTGAGCGGGGGGGCCCCGCCGGGGAGCTGTTTTTT,CASSPERGGPAGELFF
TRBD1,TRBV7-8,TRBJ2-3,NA,TGTGCCAGCAGCCGGACAGGGGCTAGGGTGGGGGATACGCAGTATTTT,CASSRTGARVGDTQYF
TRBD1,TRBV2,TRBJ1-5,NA,TGTGCCAGCAAGGGGGGACAGGGAATCCAGCCCCAGCATTTT,CASKGGQGIQPQHF
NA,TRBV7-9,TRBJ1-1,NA,TGTGCCAGCAGCTTAAGGGGGAACACTGAAGCTTTCTTT,CASSLRGNTEAFF
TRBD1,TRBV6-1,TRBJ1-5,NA,TGTGCCAGCAGTGCTACTGACAGGGGGCGGCACAATCAGCCCCAGCATTTT,CASSATDRGRHNQPQHF
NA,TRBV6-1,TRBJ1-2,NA,TGTGCCAGCAGTGAAGAAGGGGCGACCTATGGCTACACCTTC,CASSEEGATYGYTF
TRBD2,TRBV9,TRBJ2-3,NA,TGTGCCAGCAGCGTACTACGGGGGGGCCCTTACAGCACAGATACGCAGTATTTT,CASSVLRGGPYSTDTQYF
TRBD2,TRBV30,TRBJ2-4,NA,TGTGCCTGGAGTGTACTTGGCGGGGGGGCCTTTCAGTACTTC,CAWSVLGGGAFQYF
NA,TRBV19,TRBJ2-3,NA,TGTGCCAGTAGTAAGGCTCAGGCGGATACGCAGTATTTT,CASSKAQADTQYF
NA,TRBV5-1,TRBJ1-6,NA,TGCGCCAGCAGCTTGGAGGCAGGGTTGGGTTCACCCCTCCACTTT,CASSLEAGLGSPLHF
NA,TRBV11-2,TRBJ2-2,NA,TGTGCCAGCAGCTTAGGGGCAGGCCCGGGAGCCGGGGAGCTGTTTTTT,CASSLGAGPGAGELFF
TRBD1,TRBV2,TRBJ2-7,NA,TGTGCCAGCAGGTCGGACAGGAACGAGCAGTACTTC,CASRSDRNEQYF
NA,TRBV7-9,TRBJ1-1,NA,TGTGCCAGCAGCTTAGTCTTAAAGGGGAAGACAAAAGCTTTCTTT,CASSLVLKGKTKAFF
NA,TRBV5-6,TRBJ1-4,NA,TGTGCCAGCAGCCCCTACGGGGGGACTAATGAAAAACTGTTTTTT,CASSPYGGTNEKLFF
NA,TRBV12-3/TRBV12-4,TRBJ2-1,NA,TGTGCCAGCAGTGAGGACTATTACAATGAGCAGTTCTTC,CASSEDYYNEQFF
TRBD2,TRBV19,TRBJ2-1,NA,TGTGCCAGTAGTCCCTTGGGGGGGGAATACAATGAGCAGTTCTTC,CASSPLGGEYNEQFF
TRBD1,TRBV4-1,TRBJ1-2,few,TGCGCCAGCAGCTTACAGGGGGCGGATGGCTACACCTTC,CASSLQGADGYTF
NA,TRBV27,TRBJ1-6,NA,TGTGCCAGCAGTTCGGTACAGGGCTTGGGTAATTCACCCCTCCACTTT,CASSSVQGLGNSPLHF
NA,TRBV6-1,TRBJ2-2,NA,TGTGCCAGCAGTGCGGCGGGTCGGGGGTACACCGGGGAGCTGTTTTTT,CASSAAGRGYTGELFF
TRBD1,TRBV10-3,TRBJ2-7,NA,TGTGCCATCAGTGTGGGACAGGGTCGCTACGAGCAGTACTTC,CAISVGQGRYEQYF
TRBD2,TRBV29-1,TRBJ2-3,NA,TGCAGCGTTGAGACGGGGGGAATATTCACAGATACGCAGTATTTT,CSVETGGIFTDTQYF
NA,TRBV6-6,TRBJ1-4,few,TGTGCCAGCAGTCGACAGGAGGGAACGACTAATGAAAAACTGTTTTTT,CASSRQEGTTNEKLFF
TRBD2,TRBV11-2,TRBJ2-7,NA,TGTGCCAGCAGCTTAGGGACTAGCGGGGTCTCCTACGAGCAGTACTTC,CASSLGTSGVSYEQYF
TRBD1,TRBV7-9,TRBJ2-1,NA,TGTGCCAGCAGCCCAGGAGGACAGGGGGCTGGTAATGAGCAGTTCTTC,CASSPGGQGAGNEQFF
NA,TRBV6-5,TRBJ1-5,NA,TGTGCCAGCCATAGGGGGGGTCAGCCCCAGCATTTT,CASHRGGQPQHF
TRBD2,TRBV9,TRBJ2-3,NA,TGTGCCAGCACAACCACCGGGACTAGCAAAGATACGCAGTATTTT,CASTTTGTSKDTQYF
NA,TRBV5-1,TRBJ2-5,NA,TGCGCCAGCAGCTCTACAGGGTGGGAGACCCAGTACTTC,CASSSTGWETQYF